This passage covers 25 T cell receptor beta chains from one sample sequenced in a study of blood T cell repertoires in COVID-19. Sequencing used immunoSEQ multiplex PCR; TCRdb keeps in-frame clones, though not all of them. Of 210,000 or so clones in the sample, over 70% are singletons; the top ten hold roughly 3.7%. The sequenced sample consisted of PBMCs or T cells enriched from blood (not recorded which). The receptors were gathered from a woman in her 30s who had been exposed to COVID-19.

V is TRBV6-1 and J is TRBJ2-1; D is unresolved. This CDR3 has 14 residues. V gave up 1 base and J gave up 9 bases, with 13 bases separating them. Germline loops: CDR1 MNHNS, CDR2 SASEGT. CDR3 coding DNA: TGTGCCAGCAGTGAAGAAATTTTGAGTTTTGAGCAGTTCTTC. Amino acid sequence: CASSEEILSFEQFF.

This clone has a handful of counts. This chain links TRBV2 with TRBJ1-2, with a possible D match to TRBD1 (6 bases). V lost 6 bases, J lost 6 bases, and 17 bases lay in between. The CDR3 totals 14 residues. Per the germline V gene, CDR1 is SNHLY and CDR2 is FYNNEI. CDR3 protein: CASRLTGGEDGYTF. The CDR3 DNA follows: TGTGCCAGCAGATTGACAGGAGGAGAGGATGGCTACACCTTC.

The count of this clone is one. V and J are TRBV6-5 and TRBJ2-7; D is perhaps TRBD1 (6 bases). CDR1 MNHEY and CDR2 SVGAGI come from the germline V gene. V gave up 5 bases and J gave up 3 bases, with 11 bases separating them. The length of the CDR3 is 13 residues. CDR3 residues: CASSRQAYYEQYF. In nucleotides, the CDR3 is TGTGCCAGCAGTCGACAGGCGTACTACGAGCAGTACTTC.

The rearrangement uses TRBV3-1 (or the pseudogene TRBV3-2) and TRBJ2-5; TRBD1 matches 8 bases. Trimming removed 0 bases from V and 5 bases from J; junction bases left unmatched: 14. CDR1 and CDR2 (germline): LGHDT, YNNKEL (reference sequence). The CDR3 length is 18 residues. This chain's CDR3 is CASSQDPVGPGGSETQYF. DNA for the CDR3: TGTGCCAGCAGCCAAGACCCAGTGGGGCCAGGGGGCTCGGAGACCCAGTACTTC.

The CDR3: CASNGVPRDSATNEKLFF. CDR3 DNA sequence: TGTGCCAGCAATGGGGTCCCCCGGGACAGTGCAACTAATGAAAAACTGTTTTTT. The gene calls are TRBV21-1 and TRBJ1-4; the table calls TRBD1, which could not be checked here. TRBV21-1 constitutes a pseudogene. This CDR3 has 18 residues.

This clone was counted once. The chain links TRBV10-1 to TRBJ2-1; 9 bases agree with TRBD2. The germline CDR1 and CDR2 sequences are WNHNN and SYGVQD (reference sequence). This CDR3 has 17 amino acids. V was pared by 5 bases and J by 7 bases, with 15 bases of the junction left unmatched. In DNA form, the CDR3 reads TGCGCCAGCAGTCGAATGGTTAGGCGGGAGGGCCGGAATGAGCAGTTCTTC. Translated, it gives CASSRMVRREGRNEQFF.

The V gene is TRBV9, the J gene TRBJ2-1; 11 positions match TRBD2. V lost 6 bases and J lost 8; bases outside the gene matches: 7. The CDR3 contains 14 residues. Germline V lookup: CDR1 SGDLS, CDR2 YYNGEE. CDR3 region: CASNLAGGRDEQFF. CDR3 DNA sequence: TGTGCCAGCAATTTAGCGGGAGGGCGGGATGAGCAGTTCTTC.

The chain links TRBV15 to TRBJ1-4; no clear D. This CDR3 region has 17 residues. Trimming shortened V by 0 bases and J by 11 bases, and 22 bases separated the two germline ends. CDR1 is LNHNV and CDR2 is YYDKDF in the germline V gene (reference sequence). For the CDR3, the DNA is TGTGCCACCAGCAGAGAGATAGGTGGGCAGGAGGGTCGGAAACTGTTTTTT. Protein sequence: CATSREIGGQEGRKLFF.

The chain combines TRBV15 with TRBJ1-1, with D perhaps matching TRBD1 (5 bases). Germline CDR1 and CDR2: LNHNV and YYDKDF (reference sequence). The CDR3 loop spans 15 amino acids. Trimming removed 0 bases from V and 5 bases from J, with 13 bases in between. The CDR3 DNA sequence: TGTGCCACCAGCAGAGATAGGGGCCGGGGGACTGAAGCTTTCTTT. Translating gives CATSRDRGRGTEAFF.

This chain links TRBV28 with TRBJ2-7, with D tentatively TRBD2 (5 bases). Per the germline V gene, CDR1 is MDHEN and CDR2 is SYDVKM. Trimming stripped 8 bases from V and 0 bases from J, with 11 bases between. The CDR3 has 13 amino acids. DNA of the CDR3: TGTGCCAGCGGGCGGGCCGCCTCCTACGAGCAGTACTTC. Amino acids: CASGRAASYEQYF.

A word on this clone: The junction departs from germline at one end; a sequencing error may be responsible. This chain uses TRBV10-2 with TRBJ1-2; 7 nucleotides agree with TRBD1. Germline V lookup: CDR1 WSHSY, CDR2 SAAADI. The length of the CDR3 is 13 residues. The CDR3 spells CASSPKSDRTLLF. CDR3 nucleotides: TGCGCCAGCAGTCCTAAATCGGACAGGACCCTGCTCTTC.

The chain joins TRBV7-3 to TRBJ2-1; D not resolved. The V end was cut by 3 bases, the J end by 2 bases, with 5 bases between. The CDR3 consists of 13 residues. CDR1 is SGHTA, CDR2 FQGTGA, per germline. CDR3 in DNA: TGTGCCAGCAGCTTTGACACCTACAATGAGCAGTTCTTC. Amino acids: CASSFDTYNEQFF.

As regards this clone: The junction differs from germline at one of its ends, possibly a read error. V gene TRBV4-1 combines with J gene TRBJ1-2, with D hard to call. The germline CDR1 and CDR2 sequences are MGHRA and YSYEKL. The length of the CDR3 is 13 residues. CDR3: CASSQRSAAQLFF. In DNA form, the CDR3 reads TGCGCCAGCAGCCAAAGGAGCGCGGCACAACTTTTTTTT.

The J gene is TRBJ2-1, the V gene TRBV4-2, with 13 positions matching TRBD2. Germline V gene lookup returns CDR1 LGHNA and CDR2 YNFKEQ. Unmatched junction bases numbered 14, after V lost 0 bases and J lost 9 bases. The CDR3 consists of 19 residues. The CDR3, as DNA: TGTGCCAGCAGCCAAGATCAGGGACTAGCGGGAATTTTTGGCCGTGAGCAGTTCTTC. It translates to CASSQDQGLAGIFGREQFF.

The chain couples TRBV21-1 to TRBJ2-7; the D call TRBD1 from the table was never checked on the DNA. TRBV21-1 is termed a pseudogene. This CDR3 region has 15 residues. Here the CDR3 reads CASSKDRTKSYEQYF. For the CDR3, the DNA is TGTGCCAGCAGCAAAGACAGAACGAAGTCCTACGAGCAGTACTTC.

The chain links TRBV3-1 (or the pseudogene TRBV3-2) to TRBJ1-1, with D maybe TRBD1 (6 bases). The germline gives CDR1 LGHDT, CDR2 YNNKEL (reference sequence). V lost 5 bases, J lost 4 bases, and 14 bases lay in between. The CDR3 extends over 14 amino acids. The DNA of the CDR3 is TGTGCCAGCAGCTCCAAAACAGGGCTCACTGAAGCTTTCTTT. Its translation is CASSSKTGLTEAFF.

This chain connects TRBV29-1 to TRBJ1-1; TRBD1 might be the D (5 bases). The CDR3 totals 11 residues. V was cut by 4 bases and J by 7 bases, with 10 bases left in between. CDR1 is SQVTM, CDR2 ANQGSEA, per germline. This CDR3 is CSVGQTDEAFF. The DNA of the CDR3 is TGCAGCGTTGGGCAGACAGATGAAGCTTTCTTT.

V is TRBV7-9 and J is TRBJ2-1; 12 bases are a match to TRBD2. The CDR3 consists of 19 residues. Germline CDR1 SEHNR, CDR2 FQNEAQ (reference sequence). V lost 5 bases, J lost 4 bases, and 15 bases stayed unmatched. The CDR3 region has the DNA TGTGCCAGCAGCGAACGACTAGCGGGGGACGGAAGGCCTTACAATGAGCAGTTCTTC. Its protein is CASSERLAGDGRPYNEQFF.

This rearrangement joins TRBV2 to TRBJ1-1; possible D gene TRBD1, 6 bases. V lost 6 bases to trimming and J lost 6 bases, with 23 bases between them. The V gene's germline CDR1 is SNHLY and CDR2 FYNNEI. The CDR3 length is 16 residues. For the CDR3, the DNA is TGTGCCAGCAGACCCGGGACACCGATCGTTCCGGCTGAAGCTTTCTTT. Translating gives CASRPGTPIVPAEAFF.

The V and J genes are TRBV10-2 and TRBJ2-5; the match to TRBD2 covers 8 bases. The CDR3 extends over 19 amino acids. Looked up from germline, CDR1 is WSHSY and CDR2 is SAAADI. V gave up 0 bases and J gave up 2 bases; unmatched junction bases: 14. CDR3: CASSESSRDSGIPQETQYF. CDR3 DNA: TGCGCCAGCAGTGAGTCCTCCCGTGATAGCGGGATCCCTCAAGAGACCCAGTACTTC.

This clone was counted a few times. This sample includes further DNA sequences coding for the same CDR3. The V and J genes are TRBV27 and TRBJ1-1; 7 bases are a match to TRBD1. V dropped 2 bases and J dropped 5; count of bases not matched to a gene: 5. The CDR3 covers 14 residues. Germline V CDR1 and CDR2: MNHEY, SMNVEV (reference sequence). CDR3 sequence (DNA): TGTGCCAGCAGTTTAAGACAGGGCGGTACTGAAGCTTTCTTT. Its translation: CASSLRQGGTEAFF.

This chain joins TRBV28 and TRBJ1-4; D gene uncertain. The CDR3 loop spans 16 amino acids. Germline CDR1 reads MDHEN; CDR2 reads SYDVKM. V lost 6 bases, J lost 8 bases, and 22 bases lay in between. The CDR3: CASRTQLTGEEEKLFF. The CDR3 bases are TGTGCCAGCAGAACGCAGCTAACCGGGGAGGAGGAAAAACTGTTTTTT.

This chain uses TRBV11-2 with TRBJ2-5; D possibly corresponds to TRBD2 (6 bases). V gave up 3 bases and J gave up 5 bases, with 22 bases separating them. The length of the CDR3 is 17 residues. Looked up from germline, CDR1 is SGHAT and CDR2 is FQNNGV. The CDR3 sequence: CASSLGGVQRVRETQYF. The CDR3 nucleotides read TGTGCCAGCAGCTTGGGGGGTGTACAGAGAGTACGGGAGACCCAGTACTTC.

The chain recombines TRBV7-9 with TRBJ1-4, with D perhaps matching TRBD1 (6 bases). Germline V gene data show CDR1 as SEHNR and CDR2 as FQNEAQ (reference sequence). The V end lost 6 bases, the J end lost 10 bases, and 18 bases lay between the germline ends. The CDR3 runs 14 residues. CDR3 coding DNA: TGTGCCAGCAGTCCCACAGGGTATTTCGGAAAACTGTTTTTT. Translated, it gives CASSPTGYFGKLFF. Using reference TRBV7-9 and TRBJ1-4 for the parts outside the CDR3, the full variable domain is DTGVSQNPRHKITKRGQNVTFRCDPISEHNRLYWYRQTLGQGPEFLTYFQNEAQLEKSRLLSDRFSAERPKGSFSTLEIQRTEQGDSAMYLCASSPTGYFGKLFFGSGTQLSVL.

The rearrangement joins TRBV2 to TRBJ1-6; D is undetermined. Trimming cost V 3 bases and J 5 bases, with 11 bases left between them. The length of the CDR3 is 15 residues. Germline CDR1 reads SNHLY; CDR2 reads FYNNEI. For the CDR3, the DNA is TGTGCCAGCAGTGAGTACGGGAACGATAATTCACCCCTCCACTTT. Translating it yields CASSEYGNDNSPLHF.